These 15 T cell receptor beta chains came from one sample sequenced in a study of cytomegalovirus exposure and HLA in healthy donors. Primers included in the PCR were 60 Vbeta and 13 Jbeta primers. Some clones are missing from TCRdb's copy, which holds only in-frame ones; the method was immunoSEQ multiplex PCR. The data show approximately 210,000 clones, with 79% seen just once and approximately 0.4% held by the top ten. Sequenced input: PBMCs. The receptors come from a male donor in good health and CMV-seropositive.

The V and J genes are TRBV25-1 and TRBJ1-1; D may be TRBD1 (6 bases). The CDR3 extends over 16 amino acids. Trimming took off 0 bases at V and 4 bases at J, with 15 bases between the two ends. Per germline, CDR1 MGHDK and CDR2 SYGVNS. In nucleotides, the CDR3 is TGTGCCAGCAGTGAATATGTAGGGGGGGCCGTCACTGAAGCTTTCTTT. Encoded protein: CASSEYVGGAVTEAFF.

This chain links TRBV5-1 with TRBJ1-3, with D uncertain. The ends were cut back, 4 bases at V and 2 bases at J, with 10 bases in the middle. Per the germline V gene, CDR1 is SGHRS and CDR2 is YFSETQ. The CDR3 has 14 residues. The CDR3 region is CASSHSEPGNTIYF. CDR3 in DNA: TGCGCCAGCAGCCACAGTGAGCCTGGAAACACCATATATTTT.

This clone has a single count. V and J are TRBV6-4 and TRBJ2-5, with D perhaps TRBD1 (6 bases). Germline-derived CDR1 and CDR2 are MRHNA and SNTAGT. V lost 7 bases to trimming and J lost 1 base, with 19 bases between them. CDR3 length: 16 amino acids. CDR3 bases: TGTGCCAGCACCTTATTCGACAGGTTGGTCCAAGAGACCCAGTACTTC. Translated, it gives CASTLFDRLVQETQYF.

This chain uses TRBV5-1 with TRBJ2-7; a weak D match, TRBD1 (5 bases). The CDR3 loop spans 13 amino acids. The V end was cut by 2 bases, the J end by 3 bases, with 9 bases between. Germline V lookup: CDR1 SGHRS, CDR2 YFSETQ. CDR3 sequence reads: CASSFDSYYEQYF. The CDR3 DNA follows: TGCGCCAGCAGCTTCGACAGCTACTACGAGCAGTACTTC.

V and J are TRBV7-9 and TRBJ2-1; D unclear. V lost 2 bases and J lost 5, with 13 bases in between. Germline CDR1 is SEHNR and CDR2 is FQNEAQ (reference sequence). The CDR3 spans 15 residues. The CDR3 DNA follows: TGTGCCAGCAGCTTACCCCTTTTTCAGAACAATGAGCAGTTCTTC. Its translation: CASSLPLFQNNEQFF.

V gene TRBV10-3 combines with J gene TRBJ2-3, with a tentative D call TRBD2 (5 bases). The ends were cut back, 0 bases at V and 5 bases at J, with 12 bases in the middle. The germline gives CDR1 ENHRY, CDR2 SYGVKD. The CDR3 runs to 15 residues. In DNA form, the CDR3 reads TGTGCCATCAGTGAGTCGAGGGAGTTAGGAGATACGCAGTATTTT. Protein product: CAISESRELGDTQYF.

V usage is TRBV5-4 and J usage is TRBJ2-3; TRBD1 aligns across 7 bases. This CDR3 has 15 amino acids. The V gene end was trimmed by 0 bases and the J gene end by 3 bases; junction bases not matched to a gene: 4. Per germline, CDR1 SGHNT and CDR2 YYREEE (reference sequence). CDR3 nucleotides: TGTGCCAGCAGCTTGGGACAGGGAAGGACAGATACGCAGTATTTT. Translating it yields CASSLGQGRTDTQYF.

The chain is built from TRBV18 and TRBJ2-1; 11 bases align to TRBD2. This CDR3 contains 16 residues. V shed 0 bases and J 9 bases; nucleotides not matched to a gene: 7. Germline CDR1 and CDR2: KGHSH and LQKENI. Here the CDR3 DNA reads TGTGCCAGCTCACCACCGGAGACTAGCGGGATTGGTGAGCAGTTCTTC. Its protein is CASSPPETSGIGEQFF.

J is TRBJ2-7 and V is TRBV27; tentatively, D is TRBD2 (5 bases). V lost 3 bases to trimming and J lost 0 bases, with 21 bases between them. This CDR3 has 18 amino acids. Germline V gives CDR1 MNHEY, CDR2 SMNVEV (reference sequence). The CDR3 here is CASSFFGKETHASYEQYF. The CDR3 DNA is TGTGCCAGCAGTTTTTTCGGGAAGGAGACCCACGCCTCCTACGAGCAGTACTTC.

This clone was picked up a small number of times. CDR3: CASSFRGREQYF. DNA of the CDR3: TGTGCCAGCAGTTTCCGGGGTCGCGAGCAGTACTTC. V is TRBV6-5 and J is TRBJ2-7; tentative D call: TRBD2 (5 bases). CDR3 length: 12 residues. V was cut by 4 bases and J by 6 bases, with 10 bases left in between. Germline CDR1 reads MNHEY; CDR2 reads SVGAGI.

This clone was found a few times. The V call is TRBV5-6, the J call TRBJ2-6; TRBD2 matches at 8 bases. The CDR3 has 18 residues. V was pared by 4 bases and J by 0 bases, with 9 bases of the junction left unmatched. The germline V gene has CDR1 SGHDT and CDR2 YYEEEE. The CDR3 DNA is TGTGCCAGCAGCCCGGCGGGGGGATCAGCCTCTGGGGCCAACGTCCTGACTTTC. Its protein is CASSPAGGSASGANVLTF.

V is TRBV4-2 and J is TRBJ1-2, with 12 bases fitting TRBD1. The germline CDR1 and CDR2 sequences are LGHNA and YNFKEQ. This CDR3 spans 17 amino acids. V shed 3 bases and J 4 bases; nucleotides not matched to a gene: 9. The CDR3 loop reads CASSQNSGTGGSYGYTF. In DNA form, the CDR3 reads TGTGCCAGCAGCCAGAATTCCGGGACAGGGGGCTCCTATGGCTACACCTTC.

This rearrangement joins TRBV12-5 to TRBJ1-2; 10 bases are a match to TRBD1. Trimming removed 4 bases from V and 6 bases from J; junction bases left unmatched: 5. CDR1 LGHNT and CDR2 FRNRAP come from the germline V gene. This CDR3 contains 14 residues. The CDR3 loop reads CASGYSGTGDGYTF. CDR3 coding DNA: TGTGCTAGTGGTTACTCCGGGACAGGGGATGGCTACACCTTC.

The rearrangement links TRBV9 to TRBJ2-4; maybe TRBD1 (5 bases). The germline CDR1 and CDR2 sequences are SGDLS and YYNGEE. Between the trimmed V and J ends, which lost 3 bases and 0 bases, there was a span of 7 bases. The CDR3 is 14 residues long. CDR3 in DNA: TGTGCCAGCAGCGAGGGGTTAGCCAAAAACATTCAGTACTTC. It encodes CASSEGLAKNIQYF.

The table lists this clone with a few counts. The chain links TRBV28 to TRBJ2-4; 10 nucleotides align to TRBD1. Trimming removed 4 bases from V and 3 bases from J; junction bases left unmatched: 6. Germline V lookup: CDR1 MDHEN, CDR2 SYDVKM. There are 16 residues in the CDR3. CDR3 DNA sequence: TGTGCCAGCAGTTCCCCGGGACAGGGGAACAAAAACATTCAGTACTTC. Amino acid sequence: CASSSPGQGNKNIQYF.